The source of this T cell receptor (beta chain) is a study of vaccination effects on CD4 cells after COVID-19 (dated by TCRdb to 2022 to 2024). As for the study more broadly: Two doses of either the BNT162b2 or the mRNA-1273 mRNA SARS-CoV-2 vaccine were administered to participants. The study compared SARS-CoV-2 spike-specific CD4+ TCR repertoires before and after mRNA vaccination in COVID-19 convalescent patients and infection-naive vaccine recipients. The Oncomine TCR Beta short-read assay on an Illumina iSeq 100 was used to sequence cultures from other donors in the study. The full study included some 10 COVID-19 convalescent patients and several SARS-CoV-2-naive healthy vaccine recipients. What the research found in general, with its limitations: At late post-vaccination timepoints, both infection-induced and vaccine-induced clones showed marked clonal contraction, consistent with waning T cell responses. Among healthy vaccine recipients, nearly all vaccine-induced clones were SARS-CoV-2 mono-reactive, and just 1 of 255 was cross-reactive with common cold coronaviruses. The study was limited by a small number of convalescent patients, and early post-infection timepoints were lacking.

Libraries were prepared through the immunoSEQ multiplex PCR assay. DNA from the cultured, isolated CD4+ T cells was subjected to TCR beta CDR3 sequencing. The authors' pipeline ran thus. The analysis removed non-productive TCR sequences, trimmed reads to the CDR3 region, and retained only CDR3s that were 7 or more amino acids long. The MANAFEST web app was used to pick out antigen-specific clonotypes by comparing their expansion in peptide wells with that in reference cultures. For clones to be considered positive, expansion at FDR<0.05 versus reference and all other wells, an odds ratio above 5, and a frequency above 0.1% in two replicate wells were required. A clonotype was called cross-reactive if it was significantly expanded both in SARS-CoV-2 spike wells and in at least one common cold coronavirus spike condition. CDR3 similarity was assessed by Levenshtein distance with the stringdist R package, and unrooted trees were built with ape in R 3.6.1. TCRdb re-hosts the immuneACCESS table, in-frame sequences only. Its copies lack some clones; in the studies checked, an unresolved V gene accounts for under half of them, and the cause for the rest is not known. That table gives V, J and clone size, and the DNA gave D and trimming. The sample data list 40,000 to 45,000 clones, and more than 65% of these were observed just once. The ten largest make up 2.9% of the sample.

As regards this clone: The antigen it binds to is not known. No qualities accompany the bases; no much larger clone lies one base away.

To identify antigen-specific CD4+ T cell clonotypes by their expansion, the ViraFEST assay first stimulated PBMC with viral peptide pools and then applied TCR sequencing. After about 9 days of culture, CD4+ T cells were isolated with the EasySep CD4+ T cell isolation kit. Negative nucleocapsid antibody results before and after vaccination confirmed that the healthy vaccine recipients had no prior SARS-CoV-2 infection. Each well held 1.5 million to 2.5 million PBMC cultured in IMDM containing about 5.5% human AB serum, 10 IU/ml IL-2 and gentamicin, along with about 9.3 ug/ml peptides. On days 3 and 7, half of the culture medium was replaced with fresh IL-2-containing medium. Unless noted otherwise, every peptide stimulation condition was cultured in triplicate wells. Using Ficoll-Paque Plus gradient centrifugation, PBMC were separated from whole blood and then either used fresh or cryopreserved at -140C. The spike proteins of SARS-CoV-2 and of the common cold coronaviruses HCoV-NL63, HCoV-OC43 and HCoV-229E were spanned by overlapping peptide pools. The QIAamp micro DNA kit was used to extract genomic DNA from the cultured CD4+ T cells.

The starting material was CD4+ T cells from PBMCs cultured with HCoV-NL63 spike peptides, obtained before COVID-19 vaccination. In the paper's terms, the cell subset or site label means: HCoV-NL63 spike overlapping peptide pool stimulation. This TCR was sampled from a human donor who received a COVID-19 vaccine.

The CDR3 sequence is CSASTLSGHGNQPQHF. The sequence in DNA is TGCAGTGCTAGTACCTTAAGTGGACACGGCAATCAGCCCCAGCATTTT. The rearranged chain carries TRBV20-1 and TRBJ1-5; a tentative D match to TRBD1 spans 5 bases. Relative to germline, V is 3 bases shorter and J is 2 bases shorter, with 17 bases between their ends. Taken from cysteine to phenylalanine, the CDR3 has 16 residues. Left in the record is the CDR3 DNA by itself, 48 bases read in frame from the first base. In the germline V gene (reference sequence), CDR1 corresponds to DFQATT and CDR2 to SNEGSKA.